The 13 T cell receptor beta chains listed next were all sequenced from one sample in a study of blood T cell repertoires in COVID-19. Measured with immunoSEQ multiplex PCR; TCRdb has only the in-frame clones, and not every one. This sample has more than 75,000 clones, with 80% found just once. Sequencing input: peripheral blood. The receptors shown here come from a woman of 80 years or more with active or convalescent COVID-19.

In DNA, the CDR3 is TGTGCCAGTAGCATACCGGGACAGGGGCCAGATACGCAGTATTTT. Its protein product is CASSIPGQGPDTQYF. The chain has TRBV19 and TRBJ2-3; TRBD1 matches at 10 bases. Germline lookup yields CDR1 LNHDA and CDR2 SQIVND (reference sequence). The V gene end was trimmed by 6 bases and the J gene end by 4 bases; junction bases not matched to a gene: 7. The CDR3 is 15 residues long. Filled out from reference TRBV19 and TRBJ2-3, the complete variable domain reads DGGITQSPKYLFRKEGQNVTLSCEQNLNHDAMYWYRQDPGQGLRLIYYSQIVNDFQKGDIAEGYSVSREKKESFPLTVTSAQKNPTAFYLCASSIPGQGPDTQYFGPGTRLTVL.

V is TRBV7-9 and J is TRBJ2-2, with 7 nucleotides matching TRBD1. After removal of 1 base from V and 5 bases from J, the junction contained 7 bases not matched to a gene. Germline-derived CDR1 and CDR2 are SEHNR and FQNEAQ (reference sequence). CDR3 length equals 16 residues. The CDR3 sequence is CASSLGRGQETGELFF. The CDR3, as DNA: TGTGCCAGCAGCTTAGGAAGGGGGCAGGAAACCGGGGAGCTGTTTTTT.

V gene TRBV5-6 combines with J gene TRBJ1-2, with 11 bases identical to TRBD1. The ends lost 1 base at V and 4 bases at J; junction bases unmatched: 6. Germline assignment: CDR1 SGHDT and CDR2 YYEEEE. There are 16 residues in the CDR3. CDR3 nucleotide sequence: TGTGCCAGCAGCTTGCCTATTGGGACAGGGGGCTATGGCTACACCTTC. It specifies CASSLPIGTGGYGYTF.

This clone was seen only once. CDR3 sequence (DNA): TGTGCCAGTAGAGATGGCGGGACTGAATATGGCTACACCTTC. It encodes CASRDGGTEYGYTF. V gene TRBV19 combines with J gene TRBJ1-2, with D perhaps TRBD1 (5 bases). The V and J ends lost 6 bases and 5 bases respectively, with 16 bases between them. Per germline, CDR1 LNHDA and CDR2 SQIVND (reference sequence). The CDR3 extends over 14 amino acids. The full variable domain, its missing parts supplied by reference TRBV19 and TRBJ1-2, is DGGITQSPKYLFRKEGQNVTLSCEQNLNHDAMYWYRQDPGQGLRLIYYSQIVNDFQKGDIAEGYSVSREKKESFPLTVTSAQKNPTAFYLCASRDGGTEYGYTFGSGTRLTVV.

This rearrangement joins TRBV10-3 to TRBJ2-3; maybe TRBD1 (6 bases). Looked up from germline, CDR1 is ENHRY and CDR2 is SYGVKD. The CDR3 has 15 residues. V was cut by 8 bases and J by 0 bases, with 15 bases left in between. The CDR3 here is CAIRGQPTSTDTQYF. DNA for the CDR3: TGTGCCATCCGGGGACAACCAACTAGCACAGATACGCAGTATTTT.

The chain employs TRBV6-2 or TRBV6-3 and TRBJ1-3; unclear D gene. CDR3 length: 14 amino acids. Germline V gene sequence: CDR1 MNHEY, CDR2 SVGEGT. Deletions cut 4 bases from V and 2 bases from J, with 9 bases between. The CDR3 sequence: CASSLRRAGNTIYF. The CDR3 DNA sequence: TGTGCCAGCAGTTTACGGAGAGCTGGAAACACCATATATTTT.

The chain links TRBV4-3 to TRBJ2-5, with 7 bases lining up with TRBD1. V shed 2 bases and J 1 base; nucleotides not matched to a gene: 7. The CDR3 has 16 residues. The germline CDR1 and CDR2 sequences are LGHNA and YSLEER. In DNA, the CDR3 is TGCGCCAGCAGCCAAAATACAGGGGCCCTCCAAGAGACCCAGTACTTC. Residues: CASSQNTGALQETQYF.

This clone was picked up one time. This chain uses TRBV6-6 with TRBJ2-7, with 8 bases lining up with TRBD1. This CDR3 has 13 amino acids. The J segment lost 1 base and the V segment lost 6 bases, leaving 2 bases of the junction unmatched. Germline CDR1 is MNHNY and CDR2 is SVGAGI (reference sequence). The CDR3 reads CASRDRASYEQYF. CDR3 nucleotide sequence: TGTGCCAGCAGGGACAGGGCATCCTACGAGCAGTACTTC.

V gene TRBV19 combines with J gene TRBJ1-2; possible D gene TRBD1, 6 bases. This CDR3 is built from 14 residues. Trimming took off 2 bases at V and 4 bases at J, with 11 bases between the two ends. From germline, CDR1 is LNHDA and CDR2 SQIVND (reference sequence). The CDR3 here is CASSIWQGIYGYTF. CDR3 nucleotides: TGTGCCAGTAGTATATGGCAGGGGATCTATGGCTACACCTTC.

The chain combines TRBV6-5 with TRBJ2-7, with D unclear. Germline-derived CDR1 and CDR2 are MNHEY and SVGAGI. The CDR3 has 14 residues. Trimming left V 6 bases short and J 0 bases short, with 12 bases between. CDR3 DNA: TGTGCCAGCAGCGTCGGCAGGTCCTCCTACGAGCAGTACTTC. Amino acid sequence: CASSVGRSSYEQYF.

The chain links TRBV7-2 to TRBJ1-1, with D possibly being TRBD1 (6 bases). There are 14 residues in the CDR3. Trimming took 3 bases from V and 2 from J, leaving 10 bases between them. Germline V gene data show CDR1 as SGHTA and CDR2 as FQGNSA. The CDR3 DNA reads as TGTGCCAGCAGCTTTGGACAGCTAAACACTGAAGCTTTCTTT. This codes for CASSFGQLNTEAFF.

The CDR3 nucleotides read TGTGCCAGCAGTTTATTCGGGTTAGCGGGAGGGACCTCCTACAATGAGCAGTTCTTC. Translated: CASSLFGLAGGTSYNEQFF. J is TRBJ2-1 and V is TRBV27, with 11 bases fitting TRBD2. V lost 1 base, J lost 0 bases, and 8 bases stayed unmatched. Germline CDR1 is MNHEY and CDR2 is SMNVEV (reference sequence). This CDR3 has 19 residues.

The V call is TRBV19, the J call TRBJ1-5, with 8 positions matching TRBD1. V dropped 9 bases and J dropped 6; count of bases not matched to a gene: 10. The CDR3 covers 14 residues. CDR1 and CDR2 (germline): LNHDA, SQIVND (reference sequence). The CDR3 loop is CASRQGNEGQPQHF. The CDR3 coding sequence is TGTGCCAGCAGACAGGGGAATGAGGGTCAGCCCCAGCATTTT.